This T cell receptor (beta chain) was sequenced for a study of T-cell memory formation after mild COVID-19. Study-wide results and caveats: Within pre-infection memory, some responding clones were found, suggesting cross-reactive memory joined. There was a balanced CD4/CD8 profile in clones contracting day 15 to 85, and later expanders leaned CD4+. Clones that contracted clustered mainly in CM and EM if CD4+ and in EMRA if CD8+.

Constant-segment primers were used for 5'RACE, and the resulting TCR alpha and TCR beta cDNA libraries carried sample barcodes and UMIs. A single record per CDR3 protein comes from TCRdb applying MiXCR to the 5' RACE reads. The table has over 350,000 distinct CDR3 sequences, approximately 25% seen once. This clonotype was seen a few times. Its matching antigen is unknown. The CDR3 length is 13 residues. The V gene end was trimmed by 3 bases and the J gene end by 5 bases; junction bases not matched to a gene: 4. The germline CDR1 and CDR2 sequences are MNHNS and SASEGT. This TCR came from an adult woman who had mild COVID-19 (a few samples of this study predate the infection). Cell type and time point are not known. Specimen: PBMCs or a T cell subset sorted from them (not recorded which). V is TRBV6-1 and J is TRBJ2-7; 7 bases are shared with TRBD2. CDR3 protein: CASSDGGINEQYF. The DNA for the CDR3 is TGTGCCAGCAGTGACGGGGGGATCAACGAGCAGTACTTC.